The sequence of this T cell receptor beta chain was determined in a study of cytomegalovirus exposure and HLA in healthy donors. Findings and limits, study-wide: In vitro experiments confirmed that three CMV-associated chains were specific for CMV antigens.

Here immunoSEQ multiplex PCR was the method, and the copy in TCRdb shows in-frame clones only, minus some. The sample holds about 170,000 clones, about 90% seen once. On this clone: Its antigen is currently unknown.

This CDR3 is 13 amino acids long. V was pared by 6 bases and J by 6 bases, with 4 bases of the junction left unmatched. Germline V gives CDR1 MNHEY, CDR2 SVGAGI. The V and J genes are TRBV6-5 and TRBJ1-5, with 8 bases fitting TRBD1. Sequenced material: PBMCs. This receptor was obtained from a woman younger than 35 in good health and CMV-seropositive. CDR3 residues: CASRGQVTQPQHF. The CDR3 coding sequence is TGTGCCAGCAGGGGACAGGTCACTCAGCCCCAGCATTTT.